This T cell receptor beta chain stems from a study of blood T cell repertoires in COVID-19. Overall study: Samples taken during acute and convalescent COVID-19 were collected in the United States, Italy and Spain. T cells, B-cell-depleted T cells, or PBMCs supplied cDNA or gDNA.

The V segment lost 2 bases and the J segment 5 bases; nucleotides outside the gene matches: 4. Germline V lookup: CDR1 SGHTA, CDR2 FQGNSA. The CDR3 is 16 amino acids. Source study methods: Estimation of nucleated cell counts was performed using reference gene primer amplification. Sequencing was performed with immunoSEQ multiplex PCR; in TCRdb, only in-frame clones are kept and a portion is missing. The V and J calls and clone size were taken over from that table, and D and trimming were inferred from the DNA. The sample has 85,000 to 90,000 clones, more than 75% seen once. The material sequenced was peripheral blood. The receptor comes from a woman of 80 years or more with acute or convalescent COVID-19. The J gene is TRBJ2-1, the V gene TRBV7-2; 12 nucleotides line up with TRBD2. CDR3 nucleotide sequence: TGTGCCAGCAGCTTATCACTAGCGGGAGGTAACAATGAGCAGTTCTTC. It translates to CASSLSLAGGNNEQFF. Variable domain in full (rest from reference TRBV7-2 and TRBJ2-1): GAGVSQSPSNKVTEKGKDVELRCDPISGHTALYWYRQSLGQGLEFLIYFQGNSAPDKSGLPSDRFSAERTGGSVSTLTIQRTQQEDSAVYLCASSLSLAGGNNEQFFGPGTRLTVL.